These 32 T cell receptor beta chains were sequenced from one sample in a study of T-cell reconstitution after alpha-beta-depleted transplantation in children. Preparing the TCRbeta library involved the use of unique molecular identifiers. TCRdb independently ran MiXCR on the PCR reads; one entry per CDR3 protein. The table has some 840,000 distinct CDR3 sequences, under 20% seen once. The sequencing here drew on PBMCs, mostly from graft donor cells, taken 360 days after TCRalphabeta/CD19-depleted stem cell transplant. Receptors were obtained from a male patient between 5 and 17 years old who had a stem cell transplant for acute lymphoblastic leukemia, so the T cells may come from the graft donor.

The chain is built from TRBV20-1 and TRBJ1-5; D call uncertain. Trimming removed 0 bases from V and 4 bases from J, with 10 bases in between. This CDR3 has 14 amino acids. Per the germline V gene, CDR1 is DFQATT and CDR2 is SNEGSKA (reference sequence). The CDR3 sequence: CSARDLAENQPQHF. The CDR3 bases are TGCAGTGCTAGAGATCTGGCAGAGAATCAGCCCCAGCATTTT.

The table lists this clonotype with a count of one. The rearrangement joins TRBV7-3 to TRBJ2-1; D gene ambiguous. V was cut by 6 bases and J by 6 bases, with 12 bases left in between. The length of the CDR3 is 13 residues. In germline, CDR1 is SGHTA, CDR2 FQGTGA. CDR3 protein: CASSRYRANEQFF. In DNA, the CDR3 is TGTGCCAGCAGTCGTTATCGGGCCAATGAGCAGTTCTTC. Using reference TRBV7-3 and TRBJ2-1 for the parts outside the CDR3, the full variable domain is GAGVSQTPSNKVTEKGKYVELRCDPISGHTALYWYRQSLGQGPEFLIYFQGTGAADDSGLPNDRFFAVRPEGSVSTLKIQRTERGDSAVYLCASSRYRANEQFFGPGTRLTVL.

The rearrangement uses TRBV7-2 and TRBJ1-4; 9 nucleotides agree with TRBD1. Germline V CDR1 and CDR2: SGHTA, FQGNSA. The CDR3 is 13 amino acids. V was pared by 5 bases and J by 7 bases, with 2 bases of the junction left unmatched. The CDR3 is CASSTGGGEKLFF. CDR3 nucleotide sequence: TGTGCCAGCAGCACAGGGGGCGGTGAAAAACTGTTTTTT.

This rearrangement joins TRBV18 to TRBJ1-1, with 7 bases lining up with TRBD1. The CDR3 consists of 16 residues. V lost 2 bases, J lost 0 bases, and 6 bases stayed unmatched. Germline V lookup: CDR1 KGHSH, CDR2 LQKENI. CDR3 region: CASSPTGVQVNTEAFF. As DNA, the CDR3 is TGTGCCAGCTCACCAACAGGGGTTCAGGTGAACACTGAAGCTTTCTTT.

The V call is TRBV20-1, the J call TRBJ1-2; D remains unclear. Trimming removed 0 bases at V and 7 bases at J, with 12 bases between. The length of the CDR3 is 13 residues. Germline loops: CDR1 DFQATT, CDR2 SNEGSKA (reference sequence). CDR3 amino acids: CSARDIGLGGYTF. In DNA form, the CDR3 reads TGCAGTGCTAGAGATATAGGTCTTGGTGGCTACACCTTC.

The V call is TRBV15, the J call TRBJ1-1; D uncertain. Germline CDR1 is LNHNV and CDR2 is YYDKDF (reference sequence). CDR3 length equals 14 residues. Trimming pared 0 bases from V and 3 bases from J, leaving 8 bases between. CDR3 in amino acids: CATSRDRGYTEAFF. CDR3 bases: TGTGCCACCAGCAGAGATAGAGGGTACACTGAAGCTTTCTTT.

About this clonotype: Possible read error: a much larger clone is one base away. The chain joins TRBV7-8 to TRBJ2-1, with TRBD2 matching over 9 bases. The CDR3 is made up of 18 amino acids. The V segment lost 1 base and the J segment 5 bases; nucleotides outside the gene matches: 12. Germline V gene data show CDR1 as SGHVS and CDR2 as FQNEAQ. In nucleotides, the CDR3 is TGTGCCAGCAGCTTAGGTCGGGAAGCGGGAGGTTGGGACAATGAGCAGTTCTTC. Its translation: CASSLGREAGGWDNEQFF.

This sequence joins TRBV12-3 or TRBV12-4 and TRBJ2-1; no clear D gene. The CDR3 consists of 15 residues. Trimming shortened V by 6 bases and J by 5 bases, and 17 bases separated the two germline ends. CDR3 region: CASRNLGVPHNEQFF. The CDR3 nucleotides read TGTGCCAGCAGAAATCTTGGAGTGCCCCACAATGAGCAGTTCTTC.

A few counts support this clonotype. The chain carries TRBV29-1 and TRBJ2-7, with no clear D. Germline CDR1 reads SQVTM; CDR2 reads ANQGSEA. This CDR3 is 9 amino acids long. V gave up 6 bases and J gave up 2 bases, with 2 bases separating them. This CDR3 reads CSVAYEQYF. In DNA, the CDR3 is TGCAGCGTCGCCTACGAGCAGTACTTC.

This sequence joins TRBV20-1 and TRBJ2-1; D perhaps matches TRBD2 (5 bases). Germline V gene sequence: CDR1 DFQATT, CDR2 SNEGSKA (reference sequence). Trimming removed 3 bases from V and 5 bases from J, with 14 bases in between. The CDR3 is 14 amino acids. CDR3: CSASMYLAHNEQFF. The CDR3 DNA is TGCAGTGCTAGTATGTATCTAGCCCACAATGAGCAGTTCTTC.

This sequence joins TRBV7-3 and TRBJ2-7; D remains ambiguous. The length of the CDR3 is 13 residues. V was cut by 2 bases and J by 2 bases, with 7 bases left in between. Germline loops: CDR1 SGHTA, CDR2 FQGTGA. The CDR3 DNA follows: TGTGCCAGCAGCTTATCCGCGACCTACGAGCAGTACTTC. Translated, it gives CASSLSATYEQYF. The whole variable domain, filled in from reference TRBV7-3 and TRBJ2-7, reads GAGVSQTPSNKVTEKGKYVELRCDPISGHTALYWYRQSLGQGPEFLIYFQGTGAADDSGLPNDRFFAVRPEGSVSTLKIQRTERGDSAVYLCASSLSATYEQYFGPGTRLTVT.

This clonotype was detected only a few times. The chain carries TRBV27 and TRBJ2-2; 7 nucleotides align to TRBD1. CDR1 is MNHEY and CDR2 is SMNVEV in the germline V gene (reference sequence). The CDR3 covers 13 residues. With V trimmed by 6 bases and J by 8 bases, 6 bases remained unmatched. CDR3 protein: CASSDRAEGELFF. The CDR3 DNA sequence: TGTGCCAGCAGCGACAGGGCCGAAGGGGAGCTGTTTTTT.

This clonotype was observed a handful of times. The V and J genes are TRBV21-1 and TRBJ1-4; the table's TRBD1 call for D was not verified on the DNA. TRBV21-1 is classified as a pseudogene. CDR3 length: 16 amino acids. In DNA, the CDR3 is TGTGCCAGCAGCAAATGGCGGGACAGGAGCTATGAAAAACTGTTTTTT. It yields the protein CASSKWRDRSYEKLFF.

This rearrangement joins TRBV5-1 to TRBJ2-1; 10 bases map to TRBD2. Germline CDR1 reads SGHRS; CDR2 reads YFSETQ. The CDR3 has 15 residues. Unmatched junction bases numbered 5, after V lost 7 bases and J lost 1 base. This chain's CDR3 is CASAGLADSYNEQFF. As DNA, the CDR3 is TGCGCCAGCGCTGGACTAGCGGATTCCTACAATGAGCAGTTCTTC.

V and J are TRBV7-6 and TRBJ2-1; perhaps TRBD2 as D (6 bases). The CDR3 is made up of 16 amino acids. Germline V gives CDR1 SGHVS, CDR2 FNYEAQ. Trimming shortened V by 8 bases and J by 0 bases, and 17 bases separated the two germline ends. For the CDR3, the DNA is TGTGCCAGCCAGCTTACGAGGGGACTCTCCTACAATGAGCAGTTCTTC. Amino acid sequence: CASQLTRGLSYNEQFF. Variable domain in full (rest from reference TRBV7-6 and TRBJ2-1): GAGVSQSPRYKVTKRGQDVALRCDPISGHVSLYWYRQALGQGPEFLTYFNYEAQQDKSGLPNDRFSAERPEGSISTLTIQRTEQRDSAMYRCASQLTRGLSYNEQFFGPGTRLTVL.

The J gene is TRBJ2-7, the V gene TRBV20-1; no clear D. The CDR3 is made up of 12 amino acids. Germline-derived CDR1 and CDR2 are DFQATT and SNEGSKA (reference sequence). Trimming took 5 bases from V and 4 from J, leaving 12 bases between them. The CDR3 protein is CSAHLELYEQYF. The DNA of the CDR3 is TGCAGTGCTCACCTTGAACTATACGAGCAGTACTTC.

This clonotype came up a few times. This sequence joins TRBV12-3 or TRBV12-4 and TRBJ2-1; maybe TRBD2 (6 bases). V was pared by 7 bases and J by 7 bases, with 20 bases between. The CDR3 extends over 15 amino acids. The CDR3 loop is CASTPGTGEGNEQFF. The DNA for the CDR3 is TGTGCCAGCACCCCTGGAACGGGAGAAGGTAATGAGCAGTTCTTC.

The rearrangement links TRBV2 to TRBJ2-3, with D maybe TRBD1 (6 bases). CDR1 and CDR2 from the germline V gene are SNHLY and FYNNEI. Trimming cost V 3 bases and J 2 bases, with 12 bases left between them. The CDR3 is 15 amino acids. CDR3 loop: CASSEQGLATDTQYF. The DNA for the CDR3 is TGTGCCAGCAGTGAGCAGGGGCTCGCCACAGATACGCAGTATTTT.

This clonotype was seen many times. The CDR3 sequence: CASSLVRRPSGNTIYF. The CDR3 nucleotides are TGTGCCAGCAGTTTAGTTCGCAGGCCCTCTGGAAACACCATATATTTT. The V call is TRBV12-3 or TRBV12-4, the J call TRBJ1-3, with D unresolved. V was pared by 1 base and J by 0 bases, with 10 bases between. The CDR3 has 16 amino acids.

This clonotype was counted only a few times. At one of its ends the junction is not consistent with the germline gene, which may arise from a read error. The CDR3 reads CASSLAHGGVQPQHF. CDR3 sequence (DNA): TGTGCCAGTAGTTTAGCTCATGGGGGGGTTCAGCCCCAGCATTTT. The chain links TRBV12-3 or TRBV12-4 to TRBJ1-5; TRBD1 is a possible D gene (5 bases). The CDR3 contains 15 residues.

This clonotype appeared a few times. The chain employs TRBV7-8 and TRBJ2-1; D not resolved. V dropped 3 bases and J dropped 5 bases, with 14 bases sitting between them. Per the germline V gene, CDR1 is SGHVS and CDR2 is FQNEAQ. This CDR3 contains 15 residues. CDR3 coding DNA: TGTGCCAGCAGCTTTTCGGTCGGCCGCAACAATGAGCAGTTCTTC. The encoded protein is CASSFSVGRNNEQFF.

A few counts support this clonotype. The CDR3 DNA is TGTGCCAGCAGTTTGGAGGCATGGGGAGGGTCGGGAGTTACCTTC. It codes for CASSLEAWGGSGVTF. The V call is TRBV12-3 or TRBV12-4, the J call TRBJ1-2; no clear D gene. The CDR3 is made up of 15 amino acids. V gave up 3 bases and J gave up 14 bases, with 25 bases separating them.

This clonotype was found a few times. The CDR3 here is CASSLDSAGATDTQYF. Written as DNA, the CDR3 is TGTGCCAGCAGCTTAGACTCAGCGGGAGCCACAGATACGCAGTATTTT. V usage is TRBV11-2 and J usage is TRBJ2-3; 8 nucleotides agree with TRBD2. CDR3 size: 16 residues. Germline lookup yields CDR1 SGHAT and CDR2 FQNNGV. The trim removed 0 bases at V and 2 bases at J, leaving 4 bases unmatched.

The V call is TRBV5-1, the J call TRBJ2-3; 10 nucleotides align to TRBD2. Germline loops: CDR1 SGHRS, CDR2 YFSETQ. This CDR3 comprises 15 residues. With 1 base clipped from V and 9 bases from J, the junction kept 8 bases outside the gene matches. The CDR3 sequence is CASSLRASGGVTQYF. DNA for the CDR3: TGCGCCAGCAGCTTGAGGGCTAGCGGGGGAGTCACGCAGTATTTT.

This clonotype has only a few counts. The rearrangement links TRBV4-1 to TRBJ2-4; 14 bases line up with TRBD2. Looked up from germline, CDR1 is MGHRA and CDR2 is YSYEKL. This CDR3 comprises 18 residues. With 1 base clipped from V and 6 bases from J, the junction kept 8 bases outside the gene matches. CDR3 nucleotide sequence: TGCGCCAGCAGCCAAGGGGGACTAGCGGGAGTTGATGGAAACATTCAGTACTTC. It translates to CASSQGGLAGVDGNIQYF.

V and J are TRBV15 and TRBJ1-5; D may be TRBD1 (5 bases). Germline values: CDR1 LNHNV, CDR2 YYDKDF (reference sequence). Trimming stripped 2 bases from V and 0 bases from J, with 17 bases between. The CDR3 covers 18 residues. CDR3 protein: CATSRPRAMDTSNQPQHF. The CDR3 DNA reads TGTGCCACCAGCAGACCCCGCGCTATGGACACTAGCAATCAGCCCCAGCATTTT.

The chain employs TRBV5-1 and TRBJ2-1; possible D gene TRBD2, 5 bases. CDR3 length: 14 residues. Trimming pared 0 bases from V and 5 bases from J, leaving 9 bases between. In germline, CDR1 is SGHRS, CDR2 YFSETQ. As DNA, the CDR3 is TGCGCCAGCAGCTTGGTGGAGGATCACAATGAGCAGTTCTTC. Protein product: CASSLVEDHNEQFF.

The chain links TRBV18 to TRBJ2-7, with 7 positions matching TRBD1. The germline CDR1 and CDR2 sequences are KGHSH and LQKENI. V lost 6 bases to trimming and J lost 3 bases; unmatched junction nucleotides: 8. CDR3 size: 14 residues. The DNA of the CDR3 is TGTGCCAGCTCGTCAATCCGGGACAGCTACGAGCAGTACTTC. It is translated as CASSSIRDSYEQYF.

This clonotype has ten or more counts. The chain combines TRBV5-1 with TRBJ2-1; D call uncertain. CDR1 and CDR2 (germline): SGHRS, YFSETQ. V lost 0 bases and J 4 bases, leaving 5 bases between the germline ends. The CDR3 covers 13 residues. Here the CDR3 reads CASSLALYNEQFF. The CDR3 DNA follows: TGCGCCAGCAGCTTGGCACTTTACAATGAGCAGTTCTTC. Filled out from reference TRBV5-1 and TRBJ2-1, the complete variable domain reads KAGVTQTPRYLIKTRGQQVTLSCSPISGHRSVSWYQQTPGQGLQFLFEYFSETQRNKGNFPGRFSGRQFSNSRSEMNVSTLELGDSALYLCASSLALYNEQFFGPGTRLTVL.

Comments on this clonotype: The germline gene is not matched at one end of the junction; a read error may be the cause. The chain recombines TRBV3-1 with TRBJ2-2; no clear D gene. CDR3 size: 18 residues. Germline V gene sequence: CDR1 LGHDT, CDR2 YNNKEL (reference sequence). CDR3 DNA: TGTGCCTGCAGCCAAGTGCAGCGAAGCACTCCGAACACCGGGGAGCTGTTTTTT. Translated, it gives CACSQVQRSTPNTGELFF. Complete variable domain (other parts from reference TRBV3-1 and TRBJ2-2): DTAVSQTPKYLVTQMGNDKSIKCEQNLGHDTMYWYKQDSKKFLKIMFSYNNKELIINETVPNRFSPKSPDKAHLNLHINSLELGDSAVYFCACSQVQRSTPNTGELFFGEGSRLTVL.

This clonotype has only a few counts. Relative to the germline gene, one junction end is altered; a read error may explain this. The chain is built from TRBV27 and TRBJ2-7; TRBD2 matches at 7 bases. Germline V gene lookup returns CDR1 MNHEY and CDR2 SMNVEV (reference sequence). The CDR3 is 14 amino acids. The CDR3 protein is CASSQGLGGYAQYF. Here the CDR3 DNA reads TGTGCCAGCTCCCAAGGACTAGGAGGCTACGCGCAGTACTTC.

This clonotype was seen more than once but under ten times. J is TRBJ2-1 and V is TRBV24-1; 11 bases are shared with TRBD2. V trimming: 3 bases; J trimming: 8 bases; junction bases outside the gene matches: 5. The CDR3 contains 15 residues. CDR1 is KGHDR, CDR2 SFDVKD, per germline. The CDR3 coding sequence is TGTGCCACCAGTGATATACTAGCGGGAGTCCATGAGCAGTTCTTC. Its translation is CATSDILAGVHEQFF.